Presented here are 31 T cell receptor beta chains from one specimen sequenced in a study of siplizumab effects on memory and regulatory T cells. This table comes from immunoSEQ multiplex PCR, and its TCRdb copy is limited to in-frame clones, with some not included. The table shows about 72,000 clones, with less than 95% occurring only once. The sequencing input was CD8+ T cells sorted from blood. The receptors derive from a human donor in good health.

The V gene is TRBV13, the J gene TRBJ2-7, with D possibly matching TRBD1 (5 bases). V lost 5 bases and J 3 bases, leaving 14 bases between the germline ends. Germline V CDR1 and CDR2: PRHDT, FYEKMQ (reference sequence). The CDR3 is 14 amino acids. DNA for the CDR3: TGTGCCAGCAGCCAAAGGGCACAGGACTACGAGCAGTACTTC. Its protein product is CASSQRAQDYEQYF.

A few counts support this clone. The J gene is TRBJ2-7, the V gene TRBV11-2, with D tentatively TRBD1 (5 bases). Trimming took 1 base from V and 5 from J, leaving 18 bases between them. The CDR3 spans 16 residues. CDR1 SGHAT and CDR2 FQNNGV come from the germline V gene. The CDR3 protein is CASSLVRAGSVHEQYF. CDR3 bases: TGTGCCAGCAGCTTAGTTAGGGCAGGGTCGGTCCACGAGCAGTACTTC.

This chain uses TRBV5-6 with TRBJ2-7; 9 bases are a match to TRBD1. Germline CDR1 SGHDT, CDR2 YYEEEE. The CDR3 runs 14 residues. V shed 4 bases and J 6 bases; nucleotides not matched to a gene: 8. In nucleotides, the CDR3 is TGTGCCAGCAGCCTAGGACAGGGGACCGCCGAGCAGTACTTC. This codes for CASSLGQGTAEQYF.

This clone was seen only once. The rearrangement links TRBV19 to TRBJ1-1; TRBD1 matches at 10 bases. Per the germline V gene, CDR1 is LNHDA and CDR2 is SQIVND (reference sequence). The CDR3 has 14 residues. Trimming took 0 bases from V and 14 from J; bases not matched to a gene: 9. CDR3 region: CASSIDLGQGDPFF. DNA of the CDR3: TGTGCCAGTAGTATAGATCTAGGACAGGGGGATCCCTTCTTT.

V gene TRBV19 combines with J gene TRBJ2-1; D unclear. V dropped 8 bases and J dropped 7 bases, with 9 bases sitting between them. Germline V gene lookup returns CDR1 LNHDA and CDR2 SQIVND (reference sequence). This CDR3 is built from 11 residues. CDR3 residues: CASGSWNEQFF. The CDR3, as DNA: TGTGCCAGTGGAAGTTGGAATGAGCAGTTCTTC.

V and J are TRBV29-1 and TRBJ2-5; D could derive from TRBD1 or TRBD2 (6 bases each). The germline V and J ends were trimmed by 4 bases and 5 bases, with 17 bases remaining between them. There are 14 residues in the CDR3. Germline V CDR1 and CDR2: SQVTM, ANQGSEA. The CDR3 DNA sequence: TGCAGCGTTGTCCCGGGGGCTGAAGTGGAGACCCAGTACTTC. It translates to CSVVPGAEVETQYF.

This chain uses TRBV10-3 with TRBJ2-7, with D unresolved. V dropped 2 bases and J dropped 9 bases, with 26 bases sitting between them. Germline loops: CDR1 ENHRY, CDR2 SYGVKD. This CDR3 is built from 17 residues. Written as DNA, the CDR3 is TGTGCCATCAGTGAGGGAATGTACGGGCTCCCCCTTGATGGGCAGTACTTC. Encoded protein: CAISEGMYGLPLDGQYF.

The V and J genes are TRBV16 and TRBJ2-7; 11 nucleotides line up with TRBD2. Looked up from germline, CDR1 is KGHSY and CDR2 is FQNENV. With V trimmed by 1 base and J by 4 bases, 3 bases remained unmatched. The CDR3 sequence is 15 residues long. The CDR3 reads CASSQFSGRVYEQYF. The CDR3, as DNA: TGTGCCAGCAGCCAATTTAGCGGGAGGGTTTACGAGCAGTACTTC.

This chain uses TRBV2 with TRBJ2-2; D not certain. The CDR3 contains 15 residues. Germline V gene data show CDR1 as SNHLY and CDR2 as FYNNEI. Trimming cost V 3 bases and J 2 bases, with 10 bases left between them. CDR3 region: CASSDLLENTGELFF. The CDR3 region has the DNA TGTGCCAGCAGTGATTTGTTGGAAAACACCGGGGAGCTGTTTTTT.

The chain is built from TRBV7-9 and TRBJ2-7; D may be TRBD2 (6 bases). V was clipped by 10 bases and J by 9 bases, with 19 bases between them. Germline CDR1 reads SEHNR; CDR2 reads FQNEAQ (reference sequence). The CDR3 contains 12 residues. CDR3 region: CATQGGGTGQYF. CDR3 sequence (DNA): TGTGCCACCCAAGGTGGGGGGACCGGGCAGTACTTC. Using reference TRBV7-9 and TRBJ2-7 for the parts outside the CDR3, the full variable domain is DTGVSQNPRHKITKRGQNVTFRCDPISEHNRLYWYRQTLGQGPEFLTYFQNEAQLEKSRLLSDRFSAERPKGSFSTLEIQRTEQGDSAMYLCATQGGGTGQYFGPGTRLTVT.

The chain links TRBV15 to TRBJ2-5; D is unclear. Trimming took 4 bases from V and 4 from J, leaving 13 bases between them. The CDR3 loop spans 14 amino acids. CDR1 is LNHNV, CDR2 YYDKDF, per germline (reference sequence). CDR3 nucleotides: TGTGCCACCAGCATCGACCGGTATCTAGAGACCCAGTACTTC. The encoded protein is CATSIDRYLETQYF.

CDR3 DNA sequence: TGTGCCAGCGGGGACGGGACCTACAATGAGCAGTTCTTC. It encodes CASGDGTYNEQFF. The chain combines TRBV9 with TRBJ2-1; TRBD1 or TRBD2 may be the D gene (5 bases each). V gave up 7 bases and J gave up 2 bases, with 10 bases separating them. The CDR3 extends over 13 amino acids. Looked up from germline, CDR1 is SGDLS and CDR2 is YYNGEE.

This chain uses TRBV28 with TRBJ1-3; D not certain. This CDR3 spans 15 amino acids. The germline V gene has CDR1 MDHEN and CDR2 SYDVKM. The V end lost 4 bases, the J end lost 0 bases, and 10 bases lay between the germline ends. CDR3 bases: TGTGCCAGCAGTTACGGTGCCAACTCTGGAAACACCATATATTTT. Amino acids: CASSYGANSGNTIYF.

The J gene is TRBJ1-5, the V gene TRBV6-6; D unresolved. V lost 7 bases to trimming and J lost 3 bases, with 13 bases between them. Looked up from germline, CDR1 is MNHNY and CDR2 is SVGAGI (reference sequence). CDR3 size: 14 residues. This CDR3 is CASNWQSTNQPQHF. The CDR3, as DNA: TGTGCCAGCAACTGGCAGTCGACCAATCAGCCCCAGCATTTT.

V is TRBV11-2 and J is TRBJ2-3; 14 nucleotides agree with TRBD2. Trimming cost V 5 bases and J 5 bases; bases outside gene matches: 3. CDR1 and CDR2 (germline): SGHAT, FQNNGV. The CDR3 has 15 residues. CDR3 nucleotides: TGTGCCAGCAGCCGTGGACTAGCGGGGGGAGATACGCAGTATTTT. Its translation: CASSRGLAGGDTQYF.

The J gene is TRBJ2-7, the V gene TRBV5-1, with 7 bases matching TRBD1. J was trimmed by 0 bases and V by 4 bases; bases with no gene match: 10. Germline values: CDR1 SGHRS, CDR2 YFSETQ. The length of the CDR3 is 16 residues. CDR3 region: CASSPDDRVSSYEQYF. In nucleotides, the CDR3 is TGCGCCAGCAGCCCGGACGACAGGGTCAGCTCCTACGAGCAGTACTTC.

CDR3 DNA sequence: TGCAGCGTTGATATCGCAGGGGGCGCCGTCTACGAGCAGTACTTC. This codes for CSVDIAGGAVYEQYF. The genes are TRBV29-1 and TRBJ2-7; 8 bases align to TRBD1. Germline CDR1 SQVTM, CDR2 ANQGSEA. The J segment lost 3 bases and the V segment lost 3 bases, leaving 10 bases of the junction unmatched. The CDR3 consists of 15 residues.

The chain carries TRBV11-1 and TRBJ2-1, with D possibly called TRBD1 or TRBD2 (6 bases each). Between the trimmed V and J ends, which lost 2 bases and 10 bases, there was a span of 9 bases. The germline gives CDR1 SGHAT, CDR2 FQDESV (reference sequence). CDR3 length: 12 amino acids. The CDR3 region is CASSLRGGEQFF. DNA of the CDR3: TGTGCCAGCAGCTTAAGAGGGGGGGAGCAGTTCTTC.

This clone was detected once. V gene TRBV15 combines with J gene TRBJ1-2; 9 positions match TRBD1. After removal of 0 bases from V and 2 bases from J, the junction contained 4 bases not matched to a gene. The CDR3 covers 16 residues. Germline CDR1 and CDR2: LNHNV and YYDKDF (reference sequence). In nucleotides, the CDR3 is TGTGCCACCAGCAGAGATTGGGGACAGGGAAACTATGGCTACACCTTC. Amino acid sequence: CATSRDWGQGNYGYTF.

The sample holds one count of this clone. V gene TRBV7-2 combines with J gene TRBJ2-3; TRBD2 aligns across 12 bases. Losses at the gene ends were 2 bases for V and 8 bases for J; bases not matched to a gene: 8. Per germline, CDR1 SGHTA and CDR2 FQGNSA. The CDR3 has 16 residues. DNA for the CDR3: TGTGCCAGCAGCTTAACTAGCGGGGGGTTGCACGGTACGCAGTATTTT. The encoded protein is CASSLTSGGLHGTQYF.

V gene TRBV27 combines with J gene TRBJ1-1, with a tentative D call TRBD1 (5 bases). The CDR3 totals 13 residues. Germline CDR1 and CDR2: MNHEY and SMNVEV (reference sequence). The ends were cut back, 0 bases at V and 6 bases at J, with 8 bases in the middle. The CDR3 region has the DNA TGTGCCAGCAGTTTATCGGGGCCGGCTGAAGCTTTCTTT. Amino acids: CASSLSGPAEAFF.

The chain couples TRBV19 to TRBJ2-2; D gene ambiguous. This CDR3 comprises 12 residues. Trimming took off 8 bases at V and 7 bases at J, with 11 bases between the two ends. Per germline, CDR1 LNHDA and CDR2 SQIVND (reference sequence). The chain's CDR3 is CASGWAYGELFF. The CDR3 DNA follows: TGTGCCAGTGGGTGGGCTTACGGGGAGCTGTTTTTT.

V and J are TRBV5-1 and TRBJ1-1, with 8 bases lining up with TRBD1. This CDR3 is 17 amino acids long. CDR1 and CDR2 (germline): SGHRS, YFSETQ. V shed 4 bases, J shed 0 bases, and the junction held 11 bases outside the gene matches. CDR3 residues: CASSPDRAIYMNTEAFF. The CDR3 region has the DNA TGCGCCAGCAGCCCGGACAGGGCCATATACATGAACACTGAAGCTTTCTTT.

This sequence joins TRBV2 and TRBJ2-5; 7 bases are a match to TRBD1. V trimming: 2 bases; J trimming: 2 bases; junction bases outside the gene matches: 5. Germline V gene sequence: CDR1 SNHLY, CDR2 FYNNEI. This CDR3 spans 15 amino acids. CDR3 nucleotide sequence: TGTGCCAGCAGTGAACCACAGGGGCCACAAGAGACCCAGTACTTC. It yields the protein CASSEPQGPQETQYF. The variable domain in full, with the rest retrieved from reference TRBV2 and TRBJ2-5, is EPEVTQTPSHQVTQMGQEVILRCVPISNHLYFYWYRQILGQKVEFLVSFYNNEISEKSEIFDDQFSVERPDGSNFTLKIRSTKLEDSAMYFCASSEPQGPQETQYFGPGTRLLVL.

This clone was observed a single time. This chain joins TRBV11-1 and TRBJ2-1; 9 bases match TRBD2. The CDR3 has 17 amino acids. Germline V gene lookup returns CDR1 SGHAT and CDR2 FQDESV (reference sequence). Trimming at V came to 1 base and at J to 7 bases, leaving 11 bases not matched to a gene. CDR3: CASSLGTLRGGPNEQFF. The CDR3 DNA sequence: TGTGCCAGCAGCTTAGGTACCCTGCGGGGGGGCCCAAATGAGCAGTTCTTC.

The chain recombines TRBV7-9 with TRBJ2-1, with 12 nucleotides matching TRBD2. This CDR3 has 17 amino acids. The trim removed 5 bases at V and 0 bases at J, leaving 5 bases unmatched. Germline-derived CDR1 and CDR2 are SEHNR and FQNEAQ (reference sequence). In DNA, the CDR3 is TGTGCCAGCAGCCCGGGACTAGCGGGCCTCTCCTACAATGAGCAGTTCTTC. This codes for CASSPGLAGLSYNEQFF.

V usage is TRBV9 and J usage is TRBJ2-7; D is possibly TRBD1 (6 bases). This CDR3 spans 15 amino acids. The V and J ends lost 1 base and 4 bases respectively, with 15 bases between them. Looked up from germline, CDR1 is SGDLS and CDR2 is YYNGEE. This CDR3 is CASSVISGDLYEQYF. CDR3 coding DNA: TGTGCCAGCAGCGTAATTTCAGGGGATTTGTACGAGCAGTACTTC.

This clone was found a few times. The chain couples TRBV9 to TRBJ2-7; D perhaps matches TRBD2 (5 bases). CDR1 and CDR2 from the germline V gene are SGDLS and YYNGEE. This CDR3 is 14 amino acids long. Trimming shortened V by 3 bases and J by 2 bases, and 12 bases separated the two germline ends. The CDR3 reads CASSATDLPYEQYF. CDR3 coding DNA: TGTGCCAGCAGCGCCACGGACTTACCCTACGAGCAGTACTTC. The complete variable domain, with remaining parts taken from reference TRBV9 and TRBJ2-7, reads DSGVTQTPKHLITATGQRVTLRCSPRSGDLSVYWYQQSLDQGLQFLIQYYNGEERAKGNILERFSAQQFPDLHSELNLSSLELGDSALYFCASSATDLPYEQYFGPGTRLTVT.

This rearrangement joins TRBV7-2 to TRBJ2-3; unclear D gene. Trimming took off 5 bases at V and 2 bases at J, with 8 bases between the two ends. Per the germline V gene, CDR1 is SGHTA and CDR2 is FQGNSA. CDR3 size: 13 residues. CDR3 region: CASSEENTDTQYF. CDR3 DNA: TGTGCCAGCAGCGAGGAGAACACAGATACGCAGTATTTT.

This clone was seen once. The J gene is TRBJ2-7, the V gene TRBV19, with D uncertain. The length of the CDR3 is 11 residues. V dropped 4 bases and J dropped 6 bases, with 7 bases sitting between them. Germline V gene sequence: CDR1 LNHDA, CDR2 SQIVND (reference sequence). The CDR3 reads CASSNSAEQYF. In nucleotides, the CDR3 is TGTGCCAGTAGTAACTCAGCCGAGCAGTACTTC.

This chain uses TRBV5-6 with TRBJ2-7; D may be TRBD1 or TRBD2 (5 bases each). The germline gives CDR1 SGHDT, CDR2 YYEEEE. V lost 5 bases to trimming and J lost 4 bases, with 10 bases between them. The CDR3 sequence is 12 residues long. CDR3 nucleotides: TGTGCCAGCAGTTGGGACCGATACGAGCAGTACTTC. Translating gives CASSWDRYEQYF. Combining the CDR3 with reference TRBV5-6 and TRBJ2-7 gives the whole variable domain DAGVTQSPTHLIKTRGQQVTLRCSPKSGHDTVSWYQQALGQGPQFIFQYYEEEERQRGNFPDRFSGHQFPNYSSELNVNALLLGDSALYLCASSWDRYEQYFGPGTRLTVT.